Each of the 4 T cell receptor beta chains below was sequenced from the same sample in a study of blood T cell repertoires in COVID-19 (dated by TCRdb to between 2020 and 2021). Library method: the immunoSEQ multiplex PCR assay. Imported from immuneACCESS, the table was reduced by TCRdb to in-frame sequences with V and J called. These copies leave out some clones; in studies compared against another copy, an unresolved V gene accounts for under half, and the cause of the remainder is not known. This sample holds about 180,000 clones; about 80% were observed only once. Around an eighth of the sample belongs to the ten largest clones. Sequenced sample: PBMCs or T cells enriched from blood (not recorded which). These TCRs come from a man aged 55 to 70 who had been exposed to COVID-19.

The chain employs TRBV7-2 and TRBJ2-7; D call uncertain. Germline V CDR1 and CDR2: SGHTA, FQGNSA. This CDR3 region has 12 residues. V was trimmed by 5 bases and J by 0 bases, leaving 5 bases between them. The CDR3 DNA is TGTGCCAGCAGCAAGAGCTCCTACGAGCAGTACTTC. Its translation is CASSKSSYEQYF.

The chain combines TRBV5-1 with TRBJ1-4; TRBD1 is a possible D gene (6 bases). The CDR3 contains 14 residues. Per germline, CDR1 SGHRS and CDR2 YFSETQ. Trimming removed 7 bases from V and 8 bases from J, with 18 bases in between. CDR3 in amino acids: CASAVGGGHEKLFF. CDR3 in DNA: TGCGCCAGCGCCGTGGGAGGGGGGCACGAAAAACTGTTTTTT.

This clone occurred a few times. The genes are TRBV4-2 and TRBJ2-7, with TRBD1 as a possible D gene (6 bases). CDR1 is LGHNA and CDR2 is YNFKEQ in the germline V gene. This CDR3 has 15 residues. Trimming cost V 4 bases and J 3 bases, with 16 bases left between them. The CDR3 is CASSPAPGQSYEQYF. The CDR3 coding sequence is TGTGCCAGCAGCCCAGCCCCGGGACAAAGCTACGAGCAGTACTTC.

V usage is TRBV24-1 and J usage is TRBJ2-7; unclear D gene. The CDR3 extends over 13 amino acids. With 5 bases removed from V and 6 bases from J, the gap between germline ends came to 13 bases. Germline assignment: CDR1 KGHDR and CDR2 SFDVKD. The CDR3 here is CATSGSRGVEQYF. The DNA of the CDR3 is TGTGCCACCAGTGGCTCTCGCGGAGTCGAGCAGTACTTC.